The rows below give T cell receptor beta chains drawn from one sample of a study of control samples from healthy donors and cancer patients. Assay: immunoSEQ multiplex PCR; the TCRdb copy retains only in-frame clones and omits some. The repertoire holds over 150,000 clones, roughly 93% seen once, with roughly 1.5% in the top ten. Material for sequencing was blood. All receptors derive from a man aged 18 to 35 in good health. Both conserved end residues are part of each CDR3. A D gene is named only where the DNA matches it firmly. Expanded clones are given a class, and other clones once, few, many or no size at all.

D: -
V: TRBV5-4
size: -
J: TRBJ2-5
CDR3: CASSFTGLQETQYF
DNA: TGTGCCAGCAGCTTTACTGGTCTGCAAGAGACCCAGTACTTC

D: -
V: TRBV20-1
size: once
J: TRBJ1-1
CDR3: CSASLVWTSTEAFF
DNA: TGCAGTGCTAGTCTTGTTTGGACTAGCACTGAAGCTTTCTTT

D: -
V: TRBV11-2
size: -
J: TRBJ1-5
CDR3: CASSLGQGGNQPQHF
DNA: TGTGCCAGCAGCTTAGGGCAGGGCGGCAATCAGCCCCAGCATTTT

D: -
V: TRBV9
size: once
J: TRBJ1-6
CDR3: CASSVGTGRNSPLHF
DNA: TGTGCCAGCAGCGTAGGTACAGGGCGGAATTCACCCCTCCACTTT

D: TRBD1
V: TRBV10-3
size: -
J: TRBJ1-4
CDR3: CATHRDSNEKLFF
DNA: TGTGCCACCCACCGGGACAGTAATGAAAAACTGTTTTTT

D: TRBD1
V: TRBV7-9
size: few
J: TRBJ1-2
CDR3: CASSSTGVYGYTF
DNA: TGTGCCAGCAGCTCCACAGGGGTCTATGGCTACACCTTC

D: -
V: TRBV27
size: -
J: TRBJ1-4
CDR3: CASSFARSRGDEKLFF
DNA: TGTGCCAGCAGTTTTGCGCGGTCTCGAGGGGATGAAAAACTGTTTTTT

D: -
V: TRBV18
size: once
J: TRBJ1-1
CDR3: CASSPQETNTEAFF
DNA: TGTGCCAGCTCACCCCAGGAGACGAACACTGAAGCTTTCTTT

D: -
V: TRBV14
size: -
J: TRBJ2-3
CDR3: CASSPRIWETDTQYF
DNA: TGTGCCAGCAGCCCCCGGATTTGGGAAACAGATACGCAGTATTTT

D: -
V: TRBV21-1
size: -
J: TRBJ1-1
CDR3: CASSKDVLNTEAFF
DNA: TGTGCCAGCAGCAAAGACGTTTTGAACACTGAAGCTTTCTTT

D: -
V: TRBV4-1
size: -
J: TRBJ1-2
CDR3: CASSQASAAGYGYTF
DNA: TGCGCCAGCAGCCAAGCTTCGGCGGCCGGCTATGGCTACACCTTC

D: TRBD1
V: TRBV7-2
size: -
J: TRBJ1-4
CDR3: CASSTGTGGQKLFF
DNA: TGTGCCAGCAGCACCGGGACAGGGGGCCAAAAACTGTTTTTT

D: -
V: TRBV9
size: few
J: TRBJ2-3
CDR3: CASSVSRTDTQYF
DNA: TGTGCCAGCAGCGTCTCCCGCACAGATACGCAGTATTTT

D: TRBD1
V: TRBV18
size: -
J: TRBJ1-1
CDR3: CASSPIRGLAGAEAFF
DNA: TGTGCCAGCTCACCAATCAGGGGGCTCGCGGGCGCTGAAGCTTTCTTT

D: -
V: TRBV9
size: -
J: TRBJ1-2
CDR3: CASSVGLSGENYGYTF
DNA: TGTGCCAGCAGCGTAGGTCTGTCAGGGGAGAACTATGGCTACACCTTC

D: -
V: TRBV12-5
size: -
J: TRBJ1-3
CDR3: CASGGLQGPGNTIYF
DNA: TGTGCTAGTGGTGGCCTGCAGGGACCTGGAAACACCATATATTTT

D: -
V: TRBV3-1/TRBV3-2
size: once
J: TRBJ2-7
CDR3: CASSPNGLPWEQYF
DNA: TGTGCCAGCAGCCCAAACGGACTACCCTGGGAGCAGTACTTC

D: TRBD1
V: TRBV29-1
size: -
J: TRBJ1-2
CDR3: CSGLQGAYGYTF
DNA: TGCAGCGGTCTACAGGGGGCCTATGGCTACACCTTC

D: -
V: TRBV28
size: -
J: TRBJ1-6
CDR3: CASSLYVSAGKYNSPLHF
DNA: TGTGCCAGCAGTTTATACGTTTCCGCTGGGAAGTATAATTCACCCCTCCACTTT

D: -
V: TRBV12-3/TRBV12-4
size: -
J: TRBJ2-1
CDR3: CASSTGSLNEQFF
DNA: TGTGCCAGCAGTACCGGGAGTCTCAATGAGCAGTTCTTC

D: -
V: TRBV2
size: -
J: TRBJ2-5
CDR3: CASSESQDGTQYF
DNA: TGTGCCAGCAGTGAATCGCAGGACGGGACCCAGTACTTC

D: -
V: TRBV6-5
size: -
J: TRBJ1-5
CDR3: CASSPDSLNQPQHF
DNA: TGTGCCAGCAGCCCCGACAGCCTCAATCAGCCCCAGCATTTT

D: -
V: TRBV15
size: -
J: TRBJ2-6
CDR3: CATSRELQTQGSGANVLTF
DNA: TGTGCCACCAGCAGAGAGCTTCAAACCCAGGGCTCTGGGGCCAACGTCCTGACTTTC

D: TRBD1
V: TRBV2
size: -
J: TRBJ1-5
CDR3: CASSGTGGDQPQHF
DNA: TGTGCCAGCAGTGGGACAGGGGGCGATCAGCCCCAGCATTTT

D: -
V: TRBV7-3
size: once
J: TRBJ1-1
CDR3: CASSQQAQNTEAFF
DNA: TGTGCCAGCAGCCAACAGGCCCAAAACACTGAAGCTTTCTTT

D: -
V: TRBV3-1/TRBV3-2
size: -
J: TRBJ1-2
CDR3: CASSQEGVGYTF
DNA: TGTGCCAGCAGCCAAGAGGGCGTTGGCTACACCTTC

D: -
V: TRBV6-6
size: -
J: TRBJ1-5
CDR3: CASSYRGDQPQHF
DNA: TGTGCCAGCAGTTACCGGGGTGACCAGCCCCAGCATTTT

D: TRBD2
V: TRBV30
size: -
J: TRBJ2-7
CDR3: CAWRKGPAGDEQYF
DNA: TGTGCCTGGAGAAAGGGCCCAGCGGGGGACGAGCAGTACTTC

D: -
V: TRBV9
size: -
J: TRBJ2-2
CDR3: CASSPDTGELFF
DNA: TGTGCCAGCAGTCCCGACACCGGGGAGCTGTTTTTT

D: -
V: TRBV18
size: -
J: TRBJ2-6
CDR3: CASSQGHAPGANVLTF
DNA: TGTGCCAGCTCGCAAGGACACGCGCCCGGGGCCAACGTCCTGACTTTC

D: -
V: TRBV24-1
size: once
J: TRBJ2-2
CDR3: CATKGGGAGELFF
DNA: TGTGCCACCAAAGGAGGGGGAGCTGGGGAGCTGTTTTTT

D: TRBD2
V: TRBV9
size: -
J: TRBJ2-7
CDR3: CASSVELAGVGEQYF
DNA: TGTGCCAGCAGCGTAGAACTAGCGGGGGTGGGCGAGCAGTACTTC

D: TRBD2
V: TRBV19
size: -
J: TRBJ2-4
CDR3: CASSREGGSAKNIQYF
DNA: TGTGCCAGTAGTCGGGAGGGGGGCTCAGCCAAAAACATTCAGTACTTC

D: -
V: TRBV7-8
size: once
J: TRBJ2-1
CDR3: CASSLAVVYNEQFF
DNA: TGTGCCAGCAGCTTAGCGGTAGTCTACAATGAGCAGTTCTTC

D: TRBD1
V: TRBV2
size: -
J: TRBJ1-5
CDR3: CASSATGDQPQHF
DNA: TGTGCCAGCAGCGCGACAGGGGACCAGCCCCAGCATTTT

D: -
V: TRBV3-1/TRBV3-2
size: -
J: TRBJ2-2
CDR3: CASSQGRSGTGELFF
DNA: TGTGCCAGCAGCCAAGGGCGATCGGGCACCGGGGAGCTGTTTTTT

D: TRBD2
V: TRBV29-1
size: -
J: TRBJ2-1
CDR3: CSVEIGTSGGARRNEQFF
DNA: TGCAGCGTTGAAATTGGGACTAGCGGGGGGGCGCGAAGAAATGAGCAGTTCTTC

D: -
V: TRBV5-5
size: -
J: TRBJ1-3
CDR3: CASSSGLESGNTIYF
DNA: TGTGCCAGCAGCTCGGGTCTTGAGTCTGGAAACACCATATATTTT

D: TRBD1
V: TRBV2
size: -
J: TRBJ1-2
CDR3: CASSYPGQGAYGYTF
DNA: TGTGCCAGCAGTTATCCGGGACAGGGGGCCTATGGCTACACCTTC

D: TRBD2
V: TRBV5-4
size: -
J: TRBJ2-2
CDR3: CASSTGPGGGKNTGELFF
DNA: TGTGCCAGCAGTACCGGACCGGGCGGGGGGAAGAACACCGGGGAGCTGTTTTTT

D: TRBD2
V: TRBV27
size: once
J: TRBJ2-1
CDR3: CASPTLAGETGPRDEQFF
DNA: TGTGCCAGCCCCACCCTAGCGGGGGAAACAGGACCCCGCGATGAGCAGTTCTTC

D: -
V: TRBV6-4
size: -
J: TRBJ1-1
CDR3: CASSDGVSEAFF
DNA: TGTGCCAGCAGTGACGGGGTCTCTGAAGCTTTCTTT

D: TRBD1
V: TRBV6-1
size: few
J: TRBJ1-4
CDR3: CASSEARAGGKEKLFF
DNA: TGTGCCAGCAGTGAAGCGCGGGCAGGGGGGAAGGAAAAACTGTTTTTT

D: -
V: TRBV5-5
size: -
J: TRBJ1-1
CDR3: CASSSRIPNTEAFF
DNA: TGTGCCAGCAGCTCGAGGATACCGAACACTGAAGCTTTCTTT

D: -
V: TRBV14
size: -
J: TRBJ1-6
CDR3: CASSQGGGNSPLHF
DNA: TGTGCCAGCAGCCAAGGTGGCGGGAATTCACCCCTCCACTTT

D: -
V: TRBV5-6
size: -
J: TRBJ1-2
CDR3: CASSEGRYGYTF
DNA: TGTGCCTCTTCCGAGGGGCGGTATGGCTACACCTTC

D: TRBD2
V: TRBV2
size: -
J: TRBJ2-1
CDR3: CASEASGLNEQFF
DNA: TGTGCCAGCGAGGCTAGCGGGTTGAATGAGCAGTTCTTC

D: -
V: TRBV19
size: -
J: TRBJ2-2
CDR3: CASSTGSVHTGELFF
DNA: TGTGCCAGTAGTACAGGGAGCGTGCACACCGGGGAGCTGTTTTTT

D: TRBD1
V: TRBV29-1
size: -
J: TRBJ1-1
CDR3: CSVYRGQNTEAFF
DNA: TGCAGCGTTTACAGGGGGCAGAACACTGAAGCTTTCTTT

D: TRBD2
V: TRBV13
size: -
J: TRBJ2-1
CDR3: CASSLGLAGGINEQFF
DNA: TGTGCCAGCAGCTTAGGCCTAGCGGGGGGTATAAATGAGCAGTTCTTC

D: -
V: TRBV4-2
size: -
J: TRBJ2-3
CDR3: CASSQSTTDTQYF
DNA: TGTGCCAGCAGCCAAAGCACCACAGATACGCAGTATTTT

D: TRBD1
V: TRBV6-5
size: -
J: TRBJ1-2
CDR3: CASSRQSGQGYGYTF
DNA: TGTGCCAGCAGTCGACAATCGGGACAGGGCTATGGCTACACCTTC

D: -
V: TRBV5-6
size: -
J: TRBJ2-2
CDR3: CASRLGANTGELFF
DNA: TGTGCCAGCAGGTTGGGGGCGAACACCGGGGAGCTGTTTTTT

D: -
V: TRBV12-3/TRBV12-4
size: few
J: TRBJ2-1
CDR3: CASSSLYAEQFF
DNA: TGTGCCAGCAGTTCTCTATACGCTGAGCAGTTCTTC

D: -
V: TRBV9
size: -
J: TRBJ2-3
CDR3: CASSVVAGRDTQYF
DNA: TGTGCCAGCAGCGTAGTTGCGGGACGGGATACGCAGTATTTT

D: -
V: TRBV10-3
size: -
J: TRBJ2-3
CDR3: CAISVIPQGLTDTQYF
DNA: TGTGCCATCAGTGTAATTCCCCAGGGGCTCACAGATACGCAGTATTTT